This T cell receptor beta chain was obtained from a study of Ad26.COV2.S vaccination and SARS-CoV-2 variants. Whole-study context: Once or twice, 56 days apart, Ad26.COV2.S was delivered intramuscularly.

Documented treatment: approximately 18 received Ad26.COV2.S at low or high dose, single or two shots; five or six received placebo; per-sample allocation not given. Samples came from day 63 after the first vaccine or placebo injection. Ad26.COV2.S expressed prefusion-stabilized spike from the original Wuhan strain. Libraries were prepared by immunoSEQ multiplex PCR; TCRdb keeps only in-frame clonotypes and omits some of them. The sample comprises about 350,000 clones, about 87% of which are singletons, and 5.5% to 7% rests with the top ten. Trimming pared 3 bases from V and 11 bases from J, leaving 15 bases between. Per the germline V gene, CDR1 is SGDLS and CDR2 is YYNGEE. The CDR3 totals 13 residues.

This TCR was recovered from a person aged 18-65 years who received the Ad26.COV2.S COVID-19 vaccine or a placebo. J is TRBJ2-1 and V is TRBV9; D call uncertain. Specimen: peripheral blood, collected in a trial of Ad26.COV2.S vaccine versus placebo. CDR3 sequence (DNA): TGTGCCAGCAGCGCCCGACCGACGGATCAGCAGTTCTTC. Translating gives CASSARPTDQQFF.